One sample yielded the 20 T cell receptor beta chains listed below, sequenced in a study of T cells in Graves' hyperthyroidism and ophthalmopathy. Using RNA transcripts as the source, TCR beta CDR3 regions were amplified. TCR CDR3 regions were first amplified by RT-PCR with HTBI primers. One entry per CDR3 protein results from TCRdb running MiXCR on the multiplex PCR reads. The sample lists roughly 260,000 distinct CDR3 sequences, approximately 15% seen once, with 10% to 15% in the top ten. Sequenced material: blood. Receptors originate from a woman between 35 and 50 years old with Graves' hyperthyroidism that later progressed to Graves' ophthalmopathy.

This clonotype was observed once. Given a much more abundant clone one base away, this may be a read error. The rearrangement joins TRBV18 to TRBJ1-2; 7 bases fit TRBD1. This CDR3 spans 15 amino acids. Germline CDR1 is KGHSH and CDR2 is LQKENI. V dropped 4 bases and J dropped 2; count of bases not matched to a gene: 7. The CDR3 nucleotides are TGTGCCAGCTCACACCGGTACAGGGGAAACTATGGCTACACCTTC. Its translation is CASSHRYRGNYGYTF.

The chain combines TRBV29-1 with TRBJ1-4; TRBD1 might be the D (6 bases). Trimming took off 7 bases at V and 7 bases at J, with 16 bases between the two ends. The CDR3 is 13 amino acids. Germline V gene sequence: CDR1 SQVTM, CDR2 ANQGSEA. This chain's CDR3 is CSARLGGGEKLFF. The CDR3 DNA reads TGCAGCGCTCGTCTAGGGGGGGGTGAAAAACTGTTTTTT.

This clonotype was picked up many times. The chain employs TRBV19 and TRBJ2-1, with 14 bases that match TRBD2. The CDR3 has 19 residues. Losses at the gene ends were 4 bases for V and 0 bases for J; bases not matched to a gene: 8. The germline V gene has CDR1 LNHDA and CDR2 SQIVND (reference sequence). CDR3 loop: CASSTGLAGGLSSYNEQFF. The CDR3 coding sequence is TGTGCCAGTAGTACCGGACTAGCGGGAGGTCTCAGCTCCTACAATGAGCAGTTCTTC. Full variable domain (rest looked up from reference TRBV19 and TRBJ2-1): DGGITQSPKYLFRKEGQNVTLSCEQNLNHDAMYWYRQDPGQGLRLIYYSQIVNDFQKGDIAEGYSVSREKKESFPLTVTSAQKNPTAFYLCASSTGLAGGLSSYNEQFFGPGTRLTVL.

This chain links TRBV6-1 with TRBJ1-4, with TRBD1 matching over 9 bases. The CDR3 has 16 residues. Germline CDR1 and CDR2: MNHNS and SASEGT. V dropped 1 base and J dropped 5; count of bases not matched to a gene: 5. The CDR3 is CASSEGTGTGNEKLFF. CDR3 DNA sequence: TGTGCCAGCAGTGAAGGAACCGGGACAGGGAATGAAAAACTGTTTTTT.

In this sample, this clonotype turned up many times. The CDR3 sequence is CASSPVGGRAYEQYF. DNA for the CDR3: TGTGCCAGCAGCCCGGTTGGCGGGAGAGCTTACGAGCAGTACTTC. The genes are TRBV11-2 and TRBJ2-7, with TRBD2 identical over 7 bases. After removal of 5 bases from V and 4 bases from J, the junction contained 11 bases not matched to a gene. The CDR3 is 15 amino acids. Germline CDR1 SGHAT, CDR2 FQNNGV.

This clonotype is labeled medium-sized (0.01 to 0.1%). V and J are TRBV2 and TRBJ2-7; no definite D call. The germline V gene encodes CDR1 SNHLY and CDR2 FYNNEI. This CDR3 spans 14 amino acids. V was trimmed by 4 bases and J by 0 bases, leaving 10 bases between them. The CDR3 DNA reads TGTGCCAGCAGTGTTGGGCTAAACTCCTACGAGCAGTACTTC. It encodes CASSVGLNSYEQYF. Supplemented by reference TRBV2 and TRBJ2-7, the full variable domain reads EPEVTQTPSHQVTQMGQEVILRCVPISNHLYFYWYRQILGQKVEFLVSFYNNEISEKSEIFDDQFSVERPDGSNFTLKIRSTKLEDSAMYFCASSVGLNSYEQYFGPGTRLTVT.

This clonotype has a handful of counts. This chain joins TRBV9 and TRBJ2-5, with D hard to call. Trimming left V 4 bases short and J 2 bases short, with 9 bases between. The germline V gene encodes CDR1 SGDLS and CDR2 YYNGEE. This CDR3 spans 13 amino acids. The CDR3 region is CASSTFSQETQYF. The CDR3 DNA sequence: TGTGCCAGCAGCACCTTCTCACAAGAGACCCAGTACTTC.

This sequence joins TRBV15 and TRBJ1-3; TRBD1 aligns across 10 bases. CDR1 is LNHNV, CDR2 YYDKDF, per germline (reference sequence). Unmatched junction bases numbered 1, after V lost 0 bases and J lost 8 bases. This CDR3 spans 14 amino acids. The CDR3 region is CATSREGQGDTIYF. Written as DNA, the CDR3 is TGTGCCACCAGCAGAGAAGGACAGGGGGACACCATATATTTT.

This clonotype was seen a handful of times. The rearrangement uses TRBV6-6 and TRBJ1-5, with a possible D match to TRBD1 (5 bases). This CDR3 is built from 14 residues. Trimming left V 2 bases short and J 7 bases short, with 12 bases between. The V gene's germline CDR1 is MNHNY and CDR2 SVGAGI (reference sequence). The CDR3 loop reads CASSYGTSGQPQHF. The DNA for the CDR3 is TGTGCCAGCAGTTACGGGACCTCTGGGCAGCCCCAGCATTTT.

This clonotype was seen repeatedly, ten times or more. This rearrangement joins TRBV28 to TRBJ2-7; the D gene is possibly TRBD1 (6 bases). V shed 4 bases and J shed 0 bases, with 16 bases lying between them. Germline CDR1 MDHEN, CDR2 SYDVKM. The CDR3 has 16 amino acids. CDR3 DNA: TGTGCCAGCAGTTCTGACCTCGGACAGCTCTCCTACGAGCAGTACTTC. It specifies CASSSDLGQLSYEQYF.

This clonotype showed up many times. The J gene is TRBJ2-2, the V gene TRBV11-2; D possibly corresponds to TRBD2 (5 bases). Germline loops: CDR1 SGHAT, CDR2 FQNNGV. The CDR3 consists of 16 residues. Trimming left V 4 bases short and J 5 bases short, with 17 bases between. This CDR3 is CASSSFGLAYTGELFF. The CDR3 DNA reads TGTGCCAGCAGCTCATTCGGGCTAGCCTATACCGGGGAGCTGTTTTTT. Full variable domain (rest looked up from reference TRBV11-2 and TRBJ2-2): EAGVAQSPRYKIIEKRQSVAFWCNPISGHATLYWYQQILGQGPKLLIQFQNNGVVDDSQLPKDRFSAERLKGVDSTLKIQPAKLEDSAVYLCASSSFGLAYTGELFFGEGSRLTVL.

This clonotype was counted ten times or more. The rearrangement joins TRBV28 to TRBJ2-7, with unresolved D. V was pared by 2 bases and J by 2 bases, with 10 bases between. The CDR3 has 14 amino acids. The germline V gene encodes CDR1 MDHEN and CDR2 SYDVKM. DNA of the CDR3: TGTGCCAGCAGTTTACCCCGACGGCCCTACGAGCAGTACTTC. Its protein product is CASSLPRRPYEQYF.

This clonotype was seen many times. The rearrangement uses TRBV2 and TRBJ1-5, with 11 positions matching TRBD1. Trimming took 6 bases from V and 0 from J; bases not matched to a gene: 10. The CDR3 has 18 amino acids. Germline values: CDR1 SNHLY, CDR2 FYNNEI. The CDR3 is CASRRDRGMYSSNQPQHF. Here the CDR3 DNA reads TGTGCCAGCAGGAGGGACAGGGGGATGTATAGTAGCAATCAGCCCCAGCATTTT. Looking up the rest from reference TRBV2 and TRBJ1-5 gives the full variable domain: EPEVTQTPSHQVTQMGQEVILRCVPISNHLYFYWYRQILGQKVEFLVSFYNNEISEKSEIFDDQFSVERPDGSNFTLKIRSTKLEDSAMYFCASRRDRGMYSSNQPQHFGDGTRLSIL.

There are many counts of this clonotype. This chain uses TRBV7-9 with TRBJ1-2; 7 bases agree with TRBD1. Germline V gene sequence: CDR1 SEHNR, CDR2 FQNEAQ (reference sequence). With 5 bases clipped from V and 4 bases from J, the junction kept 10 bases outside the gene matches. The length of the CDR3 is 15 residues. CDR3 sequence reads: CASSRDREFGYGYTF. CDR3 nucleotide sequence: TGTGCCAGCAGCCGGGACAGAGAGTTCGGCTATGGCTACACCTTC.

This clonotype has ten or more counts. The CDR3 nucleotides are TGTGCCAGCAGCTTAGCCCTTAGCGGGAGGAGCTCCTACAATGAGCAGTTCTTC. Its protein product is CASSLALSGRSSYNEQFF. V is TRBV7-9 and J is TRBJ2-1; 10 nucleotides match TRBD2. This CDR3 is built from 18 residues. Germline V CDR1 and CDR2: SEHNR, FQNEAQ (reference sequence). V trimming: 0 bases; J trimming: 0 bases; junction bases outside the gene matches: 5.

This clonotype was recorded at least ten times. For the CDR3, the DNA is TGCAGCGTTGTAGGTTATGGCATTAATGAGCAGTTCTTC. Its protein product is CSVVGYGINEQFF. The V and J genes are TRBV29-1 and TRBJ2-1; D not resolved. V was clipped by 4 bases and J by 7 bases, with 14 bases between them. Looked up from germline, CDR1 is SQVTM and CDR2 is ANQGSEA. CDR3 length: 13 residues.

This chain joins TRBV20-1 and TRBJ2-4; D is undetermined. V was pared by 6 bases and J by 9 bases, with 18 bases between. The germline CDR1 and CDR2 sequences are DFQATT and SNEGSKA (reference sequence). The CDR3 has 13 amino acids. For the CDR3, the DNA is TGCAGTGCACACCCCCCGGCCCAAGGCATTCAGTACTTC. This codes for CSAHPPAQGIQYF.

This clonotype was observed at least ten times. Germline is not matched at one junction end, which may reflect a read error. The chain couples TRBV5-1 to TRBJ2-1; D is unclear. Germline V CDR1 and CDR2: SGHRS, YFSETQ. CDR3 size: 11 residues. CDR3 in DNA: TGTGCCAGCTCCCCTCAGAATGAGCAGTTCTTC. Its translation: CASSPQNEQFF. The whole variable domain, filled in from reference TRBV5-1 and TRBJ2-1, reads KAGVTQTPRYLIKTRGQQVTLSCSPISGHRSVSWYQQTPGQGLQFLFEYFSETQRNKGNFPGRFSGRQFSNSRSEMNVSTLELGDSALYLCASSPQNEQFFGPGTRLTVL.

This clonotype was observed many times. This chain joins TRBV18 and TRBJ2-5, with D perhaps matching TRBD1 (5 bases). V dropped 3 bases and J dropped 2 bases, with 7 bases sitting between them. CDR3 size: 13 residues. Germline values: CDR1 KGHSH, CDR2 LQKENI. The chain's CDR3 is CASSPHRQETQYF. The CDR3 nucleotides read TGTGCCAGCTCACCGCACAGGCAAGAGACCCAGTACTTC.

Regarding this clonotype: This may be a read error, as it is one base from a much larger clone. The V and J genes are TRBV6-1 and TRBJ2-1; 11 nucleotides agree with TRBD2. Germline CDR1 and CDR2: MNHNS and SASEGT. The V segment lost 7 bases and the J segment 0 bases; nucleotides outside the gene matches: 8. The CDR3 contains 17 residues. The CDR3, as DNA: TGTGCCAGCACCAAGATGACTAGCGGGACCTCCTACAATGAGCAGTTCTTC. This sequence encodes CASTKMTSGTSYNEQFF.